Presented here are 8 T cell receptor beta chains from one specimen sequenced in a study of cytomegalovirus exposure and HLA in healthy donors. Assay used: immunoSEQ multiplex PCR; TCRdb lists only in-frame clones, some missing. The sample lists a few hundred thousand clones, just over 85% seen once, with approximately 0.86% in the top ten. Specimen: PBMCs. All receptors come from a young woman in good health and CMV-seronegative.

The chain uses TRBV30 and TRBJ2-7, with TRBD2 as a possible D gene (6 bases). The CDR3 is 12 amino acids. Germline lookup yields CDR1 GTSNPN and CDR2 SVGIG (reference sequence). V dropped 5 bases and J dropped 4 bases, with 12 bases sitting between them. The CDR3 sequence: CAWGRGEYEQYF. The CDR3, as DNA: TGTGCCTGGGGGCGGGGTGAATACGAGCAGTACTTC.

This clone was detected only once. This chain connects TRBV4-1 to TRBJ2-1; 9 bases agree with TRBD2. V lost 3 bases and J lost 10; bases outside the gene matches: 19. The CDR3 totals 18 residues. Per germline, CDR1 MGHRA and CDR2 YSYEKL. CDR3 sequence reads: CASSQGTIRLAGFWEQFF. In nucleotides, the CDR3 is TGCGCCAGCAGCCAGGGGACCATTCGGCTAGCGGGGTTTTGGGAGCAGTTCTTC.

CDR3 DNA sequence: TGTGCCAGCAGCTCCCCTACTAGTCTAAGCACAGATACGCAGTATTTT. It yields the protein CASSSPTSLSTDTQYF. The gene calls are TRBV7-2 and TRBJ2-3, with a possible D match to TRBD2 (5 bases). In germline, CDR1 is SGHTA, CDR2 FQGNSA. V lost 4 bases, J lost 0 bases, and 14 bases lay in between. The CDR3 is made up of 16 amino acids.

CDR3 region: CASSLSPVYEQYF. Here the CDR3 DNA reads TGTGCCAGCAGCTTATCCCCGGTGTACGAGCAGTACTTC. V gene TRBV7-7 combines with J gene TRBJ2-7, with D unresolved. Deletions cut 2 bases from V and 4 bases from J, with 9 bases between. Germline CDR1 SSHAT, CDR2 FNYEAQ (reference sequence). This CDR3 has 13 residues.

V is TRBV19 and J is TRBJ2-1, with 8 positions matching TRBD1. Germline-derived CDR1 and CDR2 are LNHDA and SQIVND (reference sequence). V dropped 3 bases and J dropped 8; count of bases not matched to a gene: 6. This CDR3 is 14 amino acids long. CDR3 nucleotide sequence: TGTGCCAGTAGTATGAGGACAGGGCAGGATGAGCAGTTCTTC. Encoded protein: CASSMRTGQDEQFF.

V and J are TRBV5-4 and TRBJ1-5; no definite D call. V lost 0 bases and J lost 9, with 7 bases in between. There are 12 residues in the CDR3. Germline values: CDR1 SGHNT, CDR2 YYREEE (reference sequence). The CDR3 loop reads CASSLERGPQHF. The CDR3 nucleotides are TGTGCCAGCAGCTTGGAAAGAGGGCCCCAGCATTTT.

The V call is TRBV27, the J call TRBJ2-7, with D possibly TRBD2 on 5 matching bases. The CDR3 contains 14 residues. Trimming shortened V by 4 bases and J by 2 bases, and 12 bases separated the two germline ends. The germline gives CDR1 MNHEY, CDR2 SMNVEV (reference sequence). CDR3 protein: CASSYVGGTYEQYF. CDR3 bases: TGTGCCAGCAGTTATGTCGGAGGCACCTACGAGCAGTACTTC.

This clone showed up just a few times. The chain is built from TRBV5-4 and TRBJ2-7; D uncertain. Germline V gene lookup returns CDR1 SGHNT and CDR2 YYREEE (reference sequence). V lost 1 base to trimming and J lost 4 bases, with 6 bases between them. The CDR3 sequence is 12 residues long. CDR3 sequence (DNA): TGTGCCAGCAGCTTGTTCAGTTACGAGCAGTACTTC. It translates to CASSLFSYEQYF.